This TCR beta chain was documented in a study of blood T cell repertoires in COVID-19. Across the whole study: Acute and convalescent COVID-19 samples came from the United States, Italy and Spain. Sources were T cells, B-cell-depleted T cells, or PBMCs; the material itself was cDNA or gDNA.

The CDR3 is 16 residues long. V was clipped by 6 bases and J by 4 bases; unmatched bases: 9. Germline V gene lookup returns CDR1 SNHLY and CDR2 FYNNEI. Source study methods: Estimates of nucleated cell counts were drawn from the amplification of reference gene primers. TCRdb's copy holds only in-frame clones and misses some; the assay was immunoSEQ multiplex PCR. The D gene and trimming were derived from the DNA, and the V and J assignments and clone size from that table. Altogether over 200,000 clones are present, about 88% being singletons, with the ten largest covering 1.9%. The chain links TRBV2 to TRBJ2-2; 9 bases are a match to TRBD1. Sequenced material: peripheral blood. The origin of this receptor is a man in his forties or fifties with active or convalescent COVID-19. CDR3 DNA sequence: TGTGCCAGCAGCCCCACAGGGGGCGCGTTCACCGGGGAGCTGTTTTTT. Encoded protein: CASSPTGGAFTGELFF.